The 17 T cell receptor beta chains reported below all come from one sample, sequenced in a study of CD8 T cells in ankylosing spondylitis. TCRdb used MiXCR to reprocess the 5' RACE reads, holding one entry per CDR3 protein. The table shows under 400,000 distinct CDR3 sequences, with 11% occurring only once. What was sequenced was blood, either unsorted or a sorted T cell fraction (not recorded which). All receptors come from a female donor with ankylosing spondylitis or in good health (not recorded which).

Ten or more counts support this clonotype. The rearrangement links TRBV7-9 to TRBJ2-3, with TRBD1 matching over 8 bases. The trim removed 6 bases at V and 4 bases at J, leaving 3 bases unmatched. This CDR3 has 13 amino acids. Germline lookup yields CDR1 SEHNR and CDR2 FQNEAQ (reference sequence). The CDR3: CASRPQGADTQYF. The CDR3 DNA is TGTGCCAGCAGACCACAGGGGGCAGATACGCAGTATTTT.

The table lists this clonotype with a few counts. The chain combines TRBV7-2 with TRBJ2-5, with D perhaps assigned TRBD1 or TRBD2 (6 bases each). This CDR3 has 14 residues. The germline CDR1 and CDR2 sequences are SGHTA and FQGNSA. V was clipped by 4 bases and J by 0 bases, with 9 bases between them. CDR3: CASSSRDNQETQYF. For the CDR3, the DNA is TGTGCCAGCAGCTCGCGGGACAACCAAGAGACCCAGTACTTC.

This clonotype showed up many times. The rearrangement links TRBV5-1 to TRBJ2-2; 7 bases match TRBD1. The V and J ends lost 4 bases and 8 bases, in that order; junction bases with no gene match: 8. Germline V lookup: CDR1 SGHRS, CDR2 YFSETQ. The CDR3 length is 14 residues. The CDR3: CASSQTTGEGELFF. DNA of the CDR3: TGCGCCAGCAGCCAGACCACAGGGGAAGGGGAGCTGTTTTTT. Complete variable domain (other parts from reference TRBV5-1 and TRBJ2-2): KAGVTQTPRYLIKTRGQQVTLSCSPISGHRSVSWYQQTPGQGLQFLFEYFSETQRNKGNFPGRFSGRQFSNSRSEMNVSTLELGDSALYLCASSQTTGEGELFFGEGSRLTVL.

This clonotype was found many times. The V gene is TRBV6-2 or TRBV6-3, the J gene TRBJ2-7, with TRBD1 as a possible D gene (6 bases). The CDR3 spans 14 residues. V dropped 2 bases and J dropped 4 bases, with 12 bases sitting between them. From germline, CDR1 is MNHEY and CDR2 SVGEGT. Written as DNA, the CDR3 is TGTGCCAGCAGTTACCACACAGGGCGGTACGAGCAGTACTTC. Protein: CASSYHTGRYEQYF.

This clonotype occurred many times. The gene calls are TRBV5-1 and TRBJ2-2; TRBD1 matches 9 bases. The CDR3 has 15 amino acids. Germline V lookup: CDR1 SGHRS, CDR2 YFSETQ. Unmatched junction bases numbered 3, after V lost 2 bases and J lost 4 bases. The CDR3 region is CASSFNRGPTGELFF. The CDR3 nucleotides read TGCGCCAGCAGCTTCAACAGGGGGCCCACCGGGGAGCTGTTTTTT.

This clonotype was recorded at least ten times. This chain joins TRBV20-1 and TRBJ1-3; no reliable D call. Looked up from germline, CDR1 is DFQATT and CDR2 is SNEGSKA (reference sequence). This CDR3 has 11 amino acids. V was shortened by 6 bases and J by 4 bases, with 7 bases between the two germline ends. The CDR3 coding sequence is TGCAGTGCCGTGGGGGGAAACACCATATATTTT. Residues: CSAVGGNTIYF.

The chain carries TRBV5-1 and TRBJ2-7, with D possibly being TRBD1 or TRBD2 (5 bases each). Trimming cost V 4 bases and J 6 bases, with 14 bases left between them. The CDR3 runs to 13 residues. CDR1 is SGHRS, CDR2 YFSETQ, per germline. The DNA of the CDR3 is TGCGCCAGCAGCCCCCGGGGTGGGGCCGAGCAGTACTTC. This translates into CASSPRGGAEQYF. Supplemented by reference TRBV5-1 and TRBJ2-7, the full variable domain reads KAGVTQTPRYLIKTRGQQVTLSCSPISGHRSVSWYQQTPGQGLQFLFEYFSETQRNKGNFPGRFSGRQFSNSRSEMNVSTLELGDSALYLCASSPRGGAEQYFGPGTRLTVT.

As to this clonotype: A much larger clone is a single base away; this may be a read error. This chain uses TRBV20-1 with TRBJ2-3; 8 bases agree with TRBD2. Unmatched junction bases numbered 9, after V lost 3 bases and J lost 4 bases. The CDR3 covers 15 residues. CDR1 is DFQATT and CDR2 is SNEGSKA in the germline V gene (reference sequence). CDR3 DNA sequence: TGCAGTGCTAGCAACCCAGCGGGGGATTCAGATACGCAGTATTTT. It is translated as CSASNPAGDSDTQYF.

Points on this clonotype: A much larger clone differs by one base, so this may be a read error. This rearrangement joins TRBV6-1 to TRBJ2-1; a possible D gene is TRBD2 (7 bases). CDR1 is MNHNS and CDR2 is SASEGT in the germline V gene. This CDR3 has 15 amino acids. V was pared by 8 bases and J by 3 bases, with 17 bases between. This CDR3 is CASSRAGAVYNEQFF. Here the CDR3 DNA reads TGTGCCAGCTCCCGGGCGGGGGCAGTCTACAATGAGCAGTTCTTC.

The chain combines TRBV21-1 with TRBJ2-2; the D call TRBD1 from the table was never checked on the DNA. TRBV21-1 is termed a pseudogene. CDR3 length: 15 residues. The CDR3: CATRDILKDTGELSF. CDR3 bases: TGTGCCACCCGGGACATCCTCAAGGACACCGGGGAGCTGTCTTTT.

This clonotype was seen more than once but under ten times. This chain joins TRBV28 and TRBJ1-2; 7 bases match TRBD1. Trimming at V came to 7 bases and at J to 2 bases, leaving 1 base not matched to a gene. Germline V CDR1 and CDR2: MDHEN, SYDVKM. The CDR3 loop spans 12 amino acids. CDR3 in DNA: TGTGCCAGCAAGACAGGGAACTATGGCTACACCTTC. Protein product: CASKTGNYGYTF.

With regard to this clonotype: A much larger clone sits a single nucleotide away, making a read error possible. The chain joins TRBV20-1 to TRBJ1-5; D gene unclear. This CDR3 is built from 14 residues. Looked up from germline, CDR1 is DFQATT and CDR2 is SNEGSKA (reference sequence). V lost 0 bases to trimming and J lost 7 bases, with 13 bases between them. The CDR3 here is CSARDGPEWQPQHF. The CDR3 nucleotides read TGCAGTGCTAGAGATGGCCCCGAATGGCAGCCCCAGCATTTT.

This clonotype was seen only a few times. This chain uses TRBV12-3 or TRBV12-4 with TRBJ1-6, with 7 bases matching TRBD1. Germline trimming cut 5 bases from V and 5 bases from J; bases unmatched to any gene: 9. CDR3 size: 16 residues. The CDR3 DNA follows: TGTGCCAGCAGTCTCATGGGGGACAGCAATAATTCACCCCTCCACTTT. This gives the protein CASSLMGDSNNSPLHF.

This clonotype was seen many times. The chain recombines TRBV29-1 with TRBJ1-2; D may be TRBD1 (5 bases). This CDR3 is built from 12 residues. Germline V gene sequence: CDR1 SQVTM, CDR2 ANQGSEA. V lost 4 bases and J 5 bases, leaving 11 bases between the germline ends. The CDR3 DNA reads TGCAGCGTTGGTAATGGGGGGTATGGCTACACCTTC. Amino acid sequence: CSVGNGGYGYTF.

This clonotype has a count of ten or more. This rearrangement joins TRBV10-3 to TRBJ2-3; 12 bases are a match to TRBD2. V was clipped by 6 bases and J by 2 bases; unmatched bases: 15. Looked up from germline, CDR1 is ENHRY and CDR2 is SYGVKD. CDR3 length equals 19 residues. The CDR3 bases are TGTGCCATCAGGCAGGGACTAGCGGGTCCGGGCTCACTCACAGATACGCAGTATTTT. The encoded protein is CAIRQGLAGPGSLTDTQYF.

The table lists this clonotype with many counts. The chain recombines TRBV12-3 or TRBV12-4 with TRBJ2-5; 7 bases line up with TRBD2. This CDR3 is 14 amino acids long. V was pared by 3 bases and J by 4 bases, with 5 bases of the junction left unmatched. The CDR3 spells CASSLTGTIETQYF. DNA of the CDR3: TGTGCCAGCAGTTTGACCGGGACTATAGAGACCCAGTACTTC.

This clonotype was detected many times. The chain links TRBV29-1 to TRBJ1-1; tentative D call: TRBD1 (5 bases). Germline V lookup: CDR1 SQVTM, CDR2 ANQGSEA. Between the trimmed V and J ends, which lost 6 bases and 1 base, there was a span of 15 bases. This CDR3 is 14 amino acids long. This chain's CDR3 is CSVPVSGGNTEAFF. Written as DNA, the CDR3 is TGCAGCGTCCCGGTCTCGGGGGGGAACACTGAAGCTTTCTTT.